This T cell receptor beta chain was found in a study of blood T cells in healthy people across ages. With a J-beta primer mix and a sample-barcoded 5' primer, a second PCR ran about 7 to 11 cycles. Each cDNA molecule received a tag from a template-switch adaptor that had 12 random nucleotides. TCRdb fed the 5' RACE reads into MiXCR, producing one record per CDR3 protein. Of 1.5 million to 2 million distinct CDR3 sequences detected, 28% appear once; the ten largest clones hold 7.7%. The CDR3 totals 13 residues. V was clipped by 5 bases and J by 1 base; unmatched bases: 4. Per the germline V gene, CDR1 is DFQATT and CDR2 is SNEGSKA (reference sequence). Per sample, at least 6 micrograms of total RNA were extracted. The sample holds a few counts of this clonotype.

This chain uses TRBV20-1 with TRBJ1-2; 7 nucleotides align to TRBD1. Sequencing was carried out using blood. The sequence came from a woman between 25 and 40 years old in good health. The CDR3, as DNA: TGCAGTGCTCCCGGGACAGATAACTATGGCTACACCTTC. This sequence encodes CSAPGTDNYGYTF.